Below are 15 T cell receptor beta chains sequenced from a single sample in a study of blood T cell repertoires in COVID-19. Here immunoSEQ multiplex PCR was the method, and the copy in TCRdb shows in-frame clones only, minus some. The sample lists roughly 150,000 clones; approximately 91% were seen once. Sequencing was carried out using peripheral blood. The receptors were gathered from a man aged 18 to 35 with COVID-19, enrolled during active disease.

This chain uses TRBV5-4 with TRBJ2-3; the match to TRBD2 covers 12 bases. This CDR3 is built from 17 residues. Germline trimming cut 3 bases from V and 0 bases from J; bases unmatched to any gene: 5. CDR1 SGHNT and CDR2 YYREEE come from the germline V gene (reference sequence). The DNA of the CDR3 is TGTGCCAGCAGCTCAGGACTAGCGGGACGGAGCACAGATACGCAGTATTTT. Protein product: CASSSGLAGRSTDTQYF.

The gene calls are TRBV14 and TRBJ2-7; 9 bases map to TRBD1. Germline values: CDR1 SGHDN, CDR2 FVKESK. V shed 3 bases, J shed 3 bases, and the junction held 3 bases outside the gene matches. The CDR3 extends over 14 amino acids. The CDR3 spells CASSHPTGGYEQYF. CDR3 sequence (DNA): TGTGCCAGCAGCCACCCGACAGGGGGCTACGAGCAGTACTTC.

Comment on this clone: An end of the junction does not agree with germline; a read error may underlie this. The rearrangement joins TRBV11-2 to TRBJ2-2; D unclear. Per germline, CDR1 SGHAT and CDR2 FQNNGV. The length of the CDR3 is 15 residues. CDR3 residues: CASTLADIYTGELFF. The CDR3 nucleotides read TGTGCCAGCACCTTAGCCGACATTTACACCGGGGAGCTGTTTTTT.

The chain links TRBV4-1 to TRBJ2-3, with D perhaps TRBD1 (5 bases). CDR3 size: 16 residues. Between the trimmed V and J ends, which lost 0 bases and 2 bases, there was a span of 12 bases. Germline V gene sequence: CDR1 MGHRA, CDR2 YSYEKL. This CDR3 reads CASSQDPTGPTDTQYF. CDR3 DNA: TGCGCCAGCAGCCAAGATCCCACAGGTCCCACAGATACGCAGTATTTT.

The chain combines TRBV7-8 with TRBJ2-7; D is possibly TRBD1 (5 bases). The CDR3 has 15 residues. The V end lost 2 bases, the J end lost 4 bases, and 15 bases lay between the germline ends. The germline V gene encodes CDR1 SGHVS and CDR2 FQNEAQ. As DNA, the CDR3 is TGTGCCAGCAGCTTAAAGAGCCAGGGTGCGTACGAGCAGTACTTC. As protein: CASSLKSQGAYEQYF.

CDR3 DNA sequence: TGTGCCTGGAGTGTCGAGTCGGTCTCCATCTATGGCTACACCTTC. Its translation: CAWSVESVSIYGYTF. The genes are TRBV30 and TRBJ1-2; no reliable D call. Germline V gene data show CDR1 as GTSNPN and CDR2 as SVGIG (reference sequence). This CDR3 has 15 amino acids. V was pared by 0 bases and J by 4 bases, with 15 bases between.

V and J are TRBV19 and TRBJ1-6, with D hard to call. Germline CDR1 reads LNHDA; CDR2 reads SQIVND (reference sequence). V was clipped by 8 bases and J by 8 bases, with 13 bases between them. This CDR3 has 13 residues. CDR3 sequence reads: CASGGNGHSPLHF. CDR3 nucleotide sequence: TGTGCCAGTGGAGGGAACGGGCATTCACCCCTCCACTTT.

The rearrangement joins TRBV3-1 (or the pseudogene TRBV3-2) to TRBJ1-1, with TRBD1 identical over 7 bases. In germline, CDR1 is LGHDT, CDR2 YNNKEL (reference sequence). Germline trimming cut 0 bases from V and 3 bases from J; bases unmatched to any gene: 19. The CDR3 sequence is 20 residues long. The CDR3 nucleotides read TGTGCCAGCAGCCAAGATATCAGGGGGTCGACGGCAGTTCGGGACACTGAAGCTTTCTTT. Encoded protein: CASSQDIRGSTAVRDTEAFF.

This clone was picked up one time. The chain combines TRBV7-9 with TRBJ1-2; D is perhaps TRBD1 (5 bases). Germline loops: CDR1 SEHNR, CDR2 FQNEAQ (reference sequence). The CDR3 has 13 residues. Trimming removed 1 base from V and 7 bases from J, with 10 bases in between. CDR3 coding DNA: TGTGCCAGCAGCTTAGGCAGGGTAACTGGCTACACCTTC. Translation: CASSLGRVTGYTF.

The chain links TRBV24-1 to TRBJ2-1; no reliable D call. Germline CDR1 reads KGHDR; CDR2 reads SFDVKD. Trimming stripped 7 bases from V and 7 bases from J, with 10 bases between. The length of the CDR3 is 12 residues. As DNA, the CDR3 is TGTGCCACCAGAAATACAGAGAATGAGCAGTTCTTC. Amino acid sequence: CATRNTENEQFF.

The chain is built from TRBV3-1 (or the pseudogene TRBV3-2) and TRBJ2-7; TRBD2 aligns across 7 bases. From germline, CDR1 is LGHDT and CDR2 YNNKEL (reference sequence). V gave up 0 bases and J gave up 4 bases; unmatched junction bases: 18. The CDR3 loop spans 19 amino acids. This chain's CDR3 is CASSQEGPPCGRFLYEQYF. CDR3 DNA: TGTGCCAGCAGCCAAGAGGGCCCCCCTTGCGGGAGATTTTTGTACGAGCAGTACTTC.

This chain joins TRBV9 and TRBJ2-1; the match to TRBD2 covers 8 bases. Germline CDR1 is SGDLS and CDR2 is YYNGEE. J was trimmed by 9 bases and V by 2 bases; bases with no gene match: 10. The CDR3 has 15 amino acids. For the CDR3, the DNA is TGTGCCAGCAGCGTGGGGGGACTAGATTTGAGTGAGCAGTTCTTC. This encodes CASSVGGLDLSEQFF.

This clone was seen a handful of times. This chain connects TRBV7-9 to TRBJ2-7, with D unresolved. The CDR3 length is 16 residues. Germline V CDR1 and CDR2: SEHNR, FQNEAQ (reference sequence). Trimming stripped 2 bases from V and 2 bases from J, with 16 bases between. The CDR3 coding sequence is TGTGCCAGCAGCTTAAGATCAGGCCAGAAGCCCTACGAGCAGTACTTC. Translation gives CASSLRSGQKPYEQYF.

The chain has TRBV9 and TRBJ2-1; 8 bases match TRBD2. After removal of 2 bases from V and 7 bases from J, the junction contained 8 bases not matched to a gene. The germline V gene encodes CDR1 SGDLS and CDR2 YYNGEE. CDR3 size: 15 residues. The CDR3 DNA sequence: TGTGCCAGCAGCGTCGGGGGGGCGCTTAGAAATGAGCAGTTCTTC. Its translation: CASSVGGALRNEQFF.

The V and J genes are TRBV5-6 and TRBJ2-7; D is unclear. The CDR3 runs to 13 residues. Germline CDR1 is SGHDT and CDR2 is YYEEEE. Trimming removed 2 bases from V and 0 bases from J, with 6 bases in between. CDR3 sequence reads: CASSLQSSYEQYF. The CDR3 nucleotides are TGTGCCAGCAGCTTACAGAGCTCCTACGAGCAGTACTTC. The entire variable domain, with the rest obtained from reference TRBV5-6 and TRBJ2-7, is as follows: DAGVTQSPTHLIKTRGQQVTLRCSPKSGHDTVSWYQQALGQGPQFIFQYYEEEERQRGNFPDRFSGHQFPNYSSELNVNALLLGDSALYLCASSLQSSYEQYFGPGTRLTVT.